Following are 31 T cell receptor beta chains from one sample sequenced in a study of blood T cell repertoires in COVID-19. Here immunoSEQ multiplex PCR was the method, and the copy in TCRdb shows in-frame clones only, minus some. This sample has approximately 220,000 clones, with 70% to 90% found just once. Sequencing was carried out using peripheral blood. These receptors were obtained from a man aged 50 to 59 who had recovered from COVID-19.

The V and J genes are TRBV18 and TRBJ2-5; 8 bases map to TRBD1. Germline CDR1 and CDR2: KGHSH and LQKENI. The CDR3 is made up of 13 amino acids. With 8 bases clipped from V and 4 bases from J, the junction kept 6 bases outside the gene matches. CDR3 protein: CASTGQGGETQYF. The CDR3 nucleotides are TGTGCCAGCACCGGACAGGGAGGAGAGACCCAGTACTTC.

The chain recombines TRBV18 with TRBJ1-4; D is possibly TRBD1 (6 bases). This CDR3 is 15 amino acids long. V dropped 0 bases and J dropped 7 bases, with 12 bases sitting between them. Per germline, CDR1 KGHSH and CDR2 LQKENI. The CDR3 DNA sequence: TGTGCCAGCTCACCACCGAACTTACAGGGTGAAAAACTGTTTTTT. As protein: CASSPPNLQGEKLFF.

This chain uses TRBV28 with TRBJ2-6; D remains unclear. The CDR3 totals 16 residues. With 4 bases removed from V and 1 base from J, the gap between germline ends came to 11 bases. Germline CDR1 is MDHEN and CDR2 is SYDVKM. The chain's CDR3 is CASSSMSLSGANVLTF. Here the CDR3 DNA reads TGTGCCAGCAGTTCCATGAGCCTGTCTGGGGCCAACGTCCTGACTTTC.

This chain connects TRBV7-8 to TRBJ1-3, with a possible D match to TRBD1 (6 bases). CDR1 SGHVS and CDR2 FQNEAQ come from the germline V gene. V gave up 1 base and J gave up 3 bases, with 16 bases separating them. The CDR3 runs to 17 residues. The CDR3 region is CASSLGDKRKYGNTIYF. CDR3 bases: TGTGCCAGCAGCTTAGGGGACAAACGAAAATATGGAAACACCATATATTTT.

The chain couples TRBV4-1 to TRBJ1-1, with D possibly being TRBD1 (5 bases). Germline CDR1 and CDR2: MGHRA and YSYEKL. With 4 bases removed from V and 5 bases from J, the gap between germline ends came to 11 bases. This CDR3 is 13 amino acids long. CDR3 protein: CASSLGRGTEAFF. DNA of the CDR3: TGCGCCAGCAGCCTAGGACGGGGGACTGAAGCTTTCTTT.

This clone was seen just once. CDR3 loop: CASSYGGMSADTQYF. The CDR3 coding sequence is TGTGCCAGCAGTTACGGGGGGATGTCGGCAGATACGCAGTATTTT. The V and J genes are TRBV6-6 and TRBJ2-3, with a possible D match to TRBD2 (6 bases). Germline CDR1 reads MNHNY; CDR2 reads SVGAGI (reference sequence). V gave up 2 bases and J gave up 4 bases, with 13 bases separating them. The CDR3 is 15 residues long.

The chain joins TRBV5-1 to TRBJ2-5, with TRBD1 matching 7 bases. Unmatched junction bases numbered 12, after V lost 5 bases and J lost 5 bases. The germline CDR1 and CDR2 sequences are SGHRS and YFSETQ. The CDR3 has 15 amino acids. The chain's CDR3 is CASRGQTGDQETQYF. CDR3 in DNA: TGCGCCAGCAGAGGACAAACAGGGGATCAGGAGACCCAGTACTTC. The whole variable domain, filled in from reference TRBV5-1 and TRBJ2-5, reads KAGVTQTPRYLIKTRGQQVTLSCSPISGHRSVSWYQQTPGQGLQFLFEYFSETQRNKGNFPGRFSGRQFSNSRSEMNVSTLELGDSALYLCASRGQTGDQETQYFGPGTRLLVL.

The gene calls are TRBV29-1 and TRBJ1-1; the D gene is possibly TRBD1 (6 bases). Germline V gene lookup returns CDR1 SQVTM and CDR2 ANQGSEA. The length of the CDR3 is 11 residues. V was cut by 8 bases and J by 6 bases, with 13 bases left in between. The CDR3 spells CSTYRAAEAFF. CDR3 DNA sequence: TGCAGCACCTACAGGGCCGCTGAAGCTTTCTTT.

This clone occurred once. V and J are TRBV9 and TRBJ2-5, with 12 bases aligning to TRBD1. This CDR3 region has 17 residues. With 0 bases clipped from V and 4 bases from J, the junction kept 7 bases outside the gene matches. CDR1 is SGDLS, CDR2 YYNGEE, per germline. The CDR3 coding sequence is TGTGCCAGCAGCGTAGATATGGGACAGGGGGCCGGAGAGACCCAGTACTTC. Its protein product is CASSVDMGQGAGETQYF.

The chain employs TRBV5-1 and TRBJ2-7, with 11 bases aligning to TRBD1. Germline CDR1 SGHRS, CDR2 YFSETQ. V lost 0 bases to trimming and J lost 7 bases; unmatched junction nucleotides: 15. The length of the CDR3 is 18 residues. The CDR3 DNA reads TGCGCCAGCAGCTTGGTGGCGCAGGACAGGGGGCGCCCGAGGGAGCAGTACTTC. The encoded protein is CASSLVAQDRGRPREQYF.

The chain has TRBV11-3 and TRBJ2-7; maybe TRBD2 (5 bases). The CDR3 runs 15 residues. V lost 1 base, J lost 2 bases, and 12 bases lay in between. Germline lookup yields CDR1 SGHNT and CDR2 YENEEA. CDR3 nucleotides: TGTGCCAGCAGCTTAGGAGGGAAAGGGACCTACGAGCAGTACTTC. Amino acids: CASSLGGKGTYEQYF.

This clone was counted once. This chain uses TRBV11-3 with TRBJ2-1; 9 bases align to TRBD2. This CDR3 is 15 amino acids long. In germline, CDR1 is SGHNT, CDR2 YENEEA. The junction had 9 bases not matched to a gene; V was cut back by 3 bases and J by 9 bases. CDR3 sequence (DNA): TGTGCCAGCAGCTTGAAGTCACTAGCGGGTTTTGAGCAGTTCTTC. Its protein product is CASSLKSLAGFEQFF.

The V call is TRBV19, the J call TRBJ1-2; D gene unclear. Trimming stripped 7 bases from V and 4 bases from J, with 10 bases between. Germline CDR1 LNHDA, CDR2 SQIVND (reference sequence). The CDR3 is 12 residues long. The CDR3 spells CASKEGIYGYTF. In DNA, the CDR3 is TGTGCCAGTAAGGAGGGAATCTATGGCTACACCTTC.

The chain recombines TRBV19 with TRBJ2-1, with 9 bases that match TRBD2. The CDR3 length is 16 residues. Per germline, CDR1 LNHDA and CDR2 SQIVND (reference sequence). V lost 2 bases and J lost 5; bases outside the gene matches: 7. The CDR3 nucleotides are TGTGCCAGTAGTATATACCCGACTAGCGGAAACAATGAGCAGTTCTTC. Protein product: CASSIYPTSGNNEQFF.

The rearrangement links TRBV5-1 to TRBJ1-6, with TRBD1 identical over 9 bases. V lost 0 bases, J lost 10 bases, and 11 bases stayed unmatched. The CDR3 is made up of 17 amino acids. CDR1 and CDR2 from the germline V gene are SGHRS and YFSETQ. The CDR3 DNA is TGCGCCAGCAGCTTGGACCCGGGACAGGGAAGCGGGTCACCCCTCCACTTT. Translating it yields CASSLDPGQGSGSPLHF.

The J gene is TRBJ1-3, the V gene TRBV6-6; D not resolved. CDR1 is MNHNY, CDR2 SVGAGI, per germline (reference sequence). The length of the CDR3 is 13 residues. V was trimmed by 3 bases and J by 2 bases, leaving 5 bases between them. CDR3 nucleotide sequence: TGTGCCAGCAGTTATTCTCCTGGAAACACCATATATTTT. Its translation: CASSYSPGNTIYF.

This clone was seen only a few times. CDR3 bases: TGTGCCAGCAACCCGGGAGGGGCAGCTCCCTACGAGCAGTACTTC. It is translated as CASNPGGAAPYEQYF. The chain has TRBV28 and TRBJ2-7; the match to TRBD2 covers 8 bases. The CDR3 is 15 residues long. Germline CDR1 MDHEN, CDR2 SYDVKM. The V and J ends lost 7 bases and 2 bases, in that order; junction bases with no gene match: 10.

This clone came up once. Other DNA sequences from this sample encode an identical CDR3 as well. CDR3 residues: CASSPDRKYNEQFF. CDR3 DNA sequence: TGTGCCAGCTCACCAGACAGGAAGTACAATGAGCAGTTCTTC. This sequence joins TRBV18 and TRBJ2-1; tentatively, D is TRBD1 (6 bases). Per the germline V gene, CDR1 is KGHSH and CDR2 is LQKENI. The V end lost 2 bases, the J end lost 4 bases, and 9 bases lay between the germline ends. CDR3 size: 14 residues.

The V call is TRBV21-1, the J call TRBJ2-1; the DNA was not compared with TRBD2, the D call given in the table. TRBV21-1 is termed a pseudogene. The CDR3 is 9 amino acids. The CDR3 region has the DNA TGTGCCAGCCCTCATGAGCAGTTCTTC. Encoded protein: CASPHEQFF.

The genes are TRBV2 and TRBJ1-6; the D gene is possibly TRBD1 (6 bases). The CDR3 is 14 amino acids. Looked up from germline, CDR1 is SNHLY and CDR2 is FYNNEI. The ends were cut back, 6 bases at V and 7 bases at J, with 13 bases in the middle. The chain's CDR3 is CASRAETGNSPLHF. In DNA, the CDR3 is TGTGCCAGCAGGGCCGAGACAGGCAATTCACCCCTCCACTTT.

This chain joins TRBV7-8 and TRBJ2-7; possibly TRBD1 for D (5 bases). CDR3 length: 15 amino acids. Trimming removed 1 base at V and 3 bases at J, with 13 bases between. Per the germline V gene, CDR1 is SGHVS and CDR2 is FQNEAQ. CDR3 nucleotides: TGTGCCAGCAGCTTAGAGGCCAGGGTCGTCTACGAGCAGTACTTC. It translates to CASSLEARVVYEQYF.

The chain recombines TRBV24-1 with TRBJ2-3, with 9 bases matching TRBD2. CDR3 size: 16 residues. Germline trimming cut 5 bases from V and 5 bases from J; bases unmatched to any gene: 10. From germline, CDR1 is KGHDR and CDR2 SFDVKD. CDR3 loop: CATSAVVAGALDTQYF. Written as DNA, the CDR3 is TGTGCCACCAGTGCGGTGGTAGCGGGAGCCCTAGATACGCAGTATTTT.

The V gene is TRBV28, the J gene TRBJ1-2, with TRBD1 matching 10 bases. CDR3 length: 16 amino acids. Germline V CDR1 and CDR2: MDHEN, SYDVKM. V lost 2 bases to trimming and J lost 6 bases; unmatched junction nucleotides: 9. The CDR3 is CASSLPTGGTGDGYTF. In DNA form, the CDR3 reads TGTGCCAGCAGTTTACCGACAGGGGGCACAGGTGATGGCTACACCTTC.

This chain connects TRBV19 to TRBJ2-2, with 16 bases lining up with TRBD2. This CDR3 comprises 17 residues. The V segment lost 5 bases and the J segment 5 bases; nucleotides outside the gene matches: 5. Germline CDR1 is LNHDA and CDR2 is SQIVND (reference sequence). Here the CDR3 DNA reads TGTGCCAGTAGTGGGACTAGCGGGAGGGCCAGTACCGGGGAGCTGTTTTTT. Translating it yields CASSGTSGRASTGELFF.

The CDR3 loop is CASSLDGEAVEQYF. CDR3 DNA: TGTGCCAGCAGCTTAGATGGAGAAGCCGTCGAGCAGTACTTC. The V and J genes are TRBV7-9 and TRBJ2-7; no definite D call. Germline V gives CDR1 SEHNR, CDR2 FQNEAQ (reference sequence). The CDR3 contains 14 residues. V dropped 1 base and J dropped 6 bases, with 13 bases sitting between them.

The rearrangement links TRBV7-9 to TRBJ1-4; D gene ambiguous. This CDR3 region has 14 residues. The ends were cut back, 1 base at V and 2 bases at J, with 5 bases in the middle. Germline CDR1 is SEHNR and CDR2 is FQNEAQ (reference sequence). The CDR3 sequence is CASSLGVTNEKLFF. In DNA form, the CDR3 reads TGTGCCAGCAGCTTAGGCGTTACTAATGAAAAACTGTTTTTT.

This chain connects TRBV3-1 (or the pseudogene TRBV3-2) to TRBJ2-1, with TRBD2 identical over 12 bases. Germline V gives CDR1 LGHDT, CDR2 YNNKEL (reference sequence). V dropped 0 bases and J dropped 8; count of bases not matched to a gene: 11. The CDR3 loop spans 18 amino acids. Here the CDR3 DNA reads TGTGCCAGCAGCCAAGATCCTAGCGGGAGGGGTCAAGACTATGAGCAGTTCTTC. Protein product: CASSQDPSGRGQDYEQFF.

The chain has TRBV14 and TRBJ2-6, with a possible D match to TRBD1 (7 bases). Per the germline V gene, CDR1 is SGHDN and CDR2 is FVKESK. CDR3 length equals 18 residues. Deletions cut 6 bases from V and 1 base from J, with 19 bases between. The CDR3 DNA is TGTGCCAGCAGTACGGCAGGGGGGCGATTTTCTGGGGCCAACGTCCTGACTTTC. Protein: CASSTAGGRFSGANVLTF.

The V and J genes are TRBV5-8 and TRBJ2-7; 7 bases match TRBD1. This CDR3 region has 13 residues. Germline V gives CDR1 SGHTS, CDR2 YDEGEE. The V gene end was trimmed by 3 bases and the J gene end by 3 bases; junction bases not matched to a gene: 3. CDR3 DNA: TGTGCCAGCAGCTCGGGACAGTACTACGAGCAGTACTTC. Protein: CASSSGQYYEQYF.

The J gene is TRBJ2-4, the V gene TRBV6-1, with 7 positions matching TRBD1. The CDR3 length is 24 residues. The V segment lost 2 bases and the J segment 0 bases; nucleotides outside the gene matches: 28. Germline values: CDR1 MNHNS, CDR2 SASEGT. The CDR3 spells CASSENFFFWETGIGTIAKNIQYF. DNA of the CDR3: TGTGCCAGCAGTGAAAATTTCTTCTTCTGGGAGACAGGGATAGGAACAATAGCCAAAAACATTCAGTACTTC.

J is TRBJ2-2 and V is TRBV11-3; 9 bases agree with TRBD2. With V trimmed by 5 bases and J by 4 bases, 8 bases remained unmatched. The CDR3 totals 16 residues. Germline CDR1 and CDR2: SGHNT and YENEEA. The CDR3 nucleotides are TGTGCCAGCAGCATAGGTGGGACTAGCAGCACCGGGGAGCTGTTTTTT. This sequence encodes CASSIGGTSSTGELFF.